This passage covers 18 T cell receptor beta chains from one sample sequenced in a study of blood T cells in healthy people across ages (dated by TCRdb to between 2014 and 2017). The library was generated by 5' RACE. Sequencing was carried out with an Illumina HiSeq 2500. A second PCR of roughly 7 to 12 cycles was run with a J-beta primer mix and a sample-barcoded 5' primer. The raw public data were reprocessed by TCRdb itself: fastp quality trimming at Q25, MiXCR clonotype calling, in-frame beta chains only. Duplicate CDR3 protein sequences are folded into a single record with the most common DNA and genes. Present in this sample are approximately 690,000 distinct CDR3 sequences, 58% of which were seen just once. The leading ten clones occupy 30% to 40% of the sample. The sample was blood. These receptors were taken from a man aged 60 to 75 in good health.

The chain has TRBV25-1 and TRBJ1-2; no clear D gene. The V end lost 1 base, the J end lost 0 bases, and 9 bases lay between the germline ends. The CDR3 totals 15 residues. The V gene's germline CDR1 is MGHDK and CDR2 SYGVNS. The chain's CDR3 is CASSESGRSNYGYTF. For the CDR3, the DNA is TGTGCCAGCAGTGAATCTGGACGGTCTAACTATGGCTACACCTTC.

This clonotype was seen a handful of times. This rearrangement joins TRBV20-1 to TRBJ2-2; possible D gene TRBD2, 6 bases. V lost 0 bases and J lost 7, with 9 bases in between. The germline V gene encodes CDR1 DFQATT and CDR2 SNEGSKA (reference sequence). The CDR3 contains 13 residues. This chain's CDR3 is CSARDLGGGELFF. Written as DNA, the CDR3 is TGCAGTGCTAGAGATCTGGGAGGCGGGGAGCTGTTTTTT.

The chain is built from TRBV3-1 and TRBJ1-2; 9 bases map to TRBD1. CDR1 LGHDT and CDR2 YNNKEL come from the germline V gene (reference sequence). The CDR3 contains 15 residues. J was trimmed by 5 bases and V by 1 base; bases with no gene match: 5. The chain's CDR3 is CASSQGMTGGYGYTF. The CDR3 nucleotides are TGTGCCAGCAGCCAAGGGATGACAGGGGGGTATGGCTACACCTTC.

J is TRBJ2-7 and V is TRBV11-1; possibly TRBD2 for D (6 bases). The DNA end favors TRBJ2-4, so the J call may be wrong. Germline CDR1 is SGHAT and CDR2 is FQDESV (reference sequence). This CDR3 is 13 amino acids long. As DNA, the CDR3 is TGTGCCAGCAGCTCCGGACTATCTAGCATTCAGTACTTC. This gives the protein CASSSGLSSIQYF.

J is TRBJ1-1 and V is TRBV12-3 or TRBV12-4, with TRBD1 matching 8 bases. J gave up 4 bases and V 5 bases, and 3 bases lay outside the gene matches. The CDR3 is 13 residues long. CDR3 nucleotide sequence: TGTGCCAGCAGTCACGACAGGGGCACTGAAGCTTTCTTT. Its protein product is CASSHDRGTEAFF.

The DNA for the CDR3 is TGTGCCAGCAGGGAGACTAGCGGGAGCTCCTACAATGAGCAGTTCTTC. Its translation is CASRETSGSSYNEQFF. The chain uses TRBV2 and TRBJ2-1; the match to TRBD2 covers 12 bases. The CDR3 covers 16 residues. Germline trimming cut 6 bases from V and 0 bases from J; bases unmatched to any gene: 3. Germline-derived CDR1 and CDR2 are SNHLY and FYNNEI.

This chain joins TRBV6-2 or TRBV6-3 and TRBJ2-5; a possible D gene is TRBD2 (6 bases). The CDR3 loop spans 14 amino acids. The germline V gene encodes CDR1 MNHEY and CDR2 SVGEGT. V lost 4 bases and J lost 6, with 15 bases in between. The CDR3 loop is CASSFDSRGQTQYF. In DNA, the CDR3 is TGTGCCAGCAGTTTTGACTCGCGGGGACAGACCCAGTACTTC.

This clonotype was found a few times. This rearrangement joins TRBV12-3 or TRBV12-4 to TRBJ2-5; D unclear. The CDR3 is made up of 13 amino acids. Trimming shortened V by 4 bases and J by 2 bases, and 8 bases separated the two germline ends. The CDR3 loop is CASSSGEQETQYF. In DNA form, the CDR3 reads TGTGCCAGCAGTTCCGGAGAGCAAGAGACCCAGTACTTC.

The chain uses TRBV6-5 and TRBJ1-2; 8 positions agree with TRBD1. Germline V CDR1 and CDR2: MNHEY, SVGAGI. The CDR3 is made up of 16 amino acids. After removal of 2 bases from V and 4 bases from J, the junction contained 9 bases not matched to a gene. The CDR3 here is CASSYQTGDGSYGYTF. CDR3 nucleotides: TGTGCCAGCAGTTACCAGACAGGGGATGGAAGCTATGGCTACACCTTC.

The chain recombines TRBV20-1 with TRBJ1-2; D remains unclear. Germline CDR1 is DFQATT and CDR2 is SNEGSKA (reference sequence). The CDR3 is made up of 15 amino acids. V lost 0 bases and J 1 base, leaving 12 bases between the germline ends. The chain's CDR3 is CSARDPRSDNYGYTF. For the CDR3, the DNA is TGCAGTGCTAGAGACCCGCGCAGCGATAACTATGGCTACACCTTC.

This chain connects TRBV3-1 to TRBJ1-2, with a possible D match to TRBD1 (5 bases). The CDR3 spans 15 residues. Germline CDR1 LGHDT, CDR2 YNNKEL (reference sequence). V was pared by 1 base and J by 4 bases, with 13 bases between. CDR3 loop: CASSQVSAGTYGYTF. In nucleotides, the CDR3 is TGTGCCAGCAGCCAAGTATCGGCAGGGACCTATGGCTACACCTTC.

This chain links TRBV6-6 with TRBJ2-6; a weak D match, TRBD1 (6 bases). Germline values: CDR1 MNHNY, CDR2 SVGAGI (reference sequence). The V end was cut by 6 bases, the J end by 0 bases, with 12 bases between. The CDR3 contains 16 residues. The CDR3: CASREQGTSGANVLTF. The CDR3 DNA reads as TGTGCCAGCAGGGAGCAGGGGACCTCTGGGGCCAACGTCCTGACTTTC.

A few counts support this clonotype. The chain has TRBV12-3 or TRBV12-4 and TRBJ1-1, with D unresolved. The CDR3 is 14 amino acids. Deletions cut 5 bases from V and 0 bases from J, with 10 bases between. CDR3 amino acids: CASSRTVMNTEAFF. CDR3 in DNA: TGTGCCAGCAGTCGGACTGTGATGAACACTGAAGCTTTCTTT.

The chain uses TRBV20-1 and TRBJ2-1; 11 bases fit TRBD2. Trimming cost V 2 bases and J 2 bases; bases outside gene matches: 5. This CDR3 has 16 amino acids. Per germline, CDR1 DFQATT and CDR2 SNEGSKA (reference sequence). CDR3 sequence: CSARLAGGTPYNEQFF. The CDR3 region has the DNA TGCAGTGCTAGACTAGCGGGGGGAACCCCCTACAATGAGCAGTTCTTC.

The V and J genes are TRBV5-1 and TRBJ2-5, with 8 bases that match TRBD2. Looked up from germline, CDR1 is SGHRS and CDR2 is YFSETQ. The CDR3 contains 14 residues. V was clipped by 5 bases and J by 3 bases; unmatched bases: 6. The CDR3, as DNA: TGCGCCAGCAGTTCTATCGGGGGGGAAGAGACCCAGTACTTC. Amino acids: CASSSIGGEETQYF.

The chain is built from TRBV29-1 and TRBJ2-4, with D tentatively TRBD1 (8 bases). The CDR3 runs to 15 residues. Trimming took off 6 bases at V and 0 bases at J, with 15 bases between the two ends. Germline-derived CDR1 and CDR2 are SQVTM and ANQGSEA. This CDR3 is CSVYTGGVAKNIQYF. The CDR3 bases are TGCAGCGTGTATACAGGGGGGGTAGCCAAAAACATTCAGTACTTC.

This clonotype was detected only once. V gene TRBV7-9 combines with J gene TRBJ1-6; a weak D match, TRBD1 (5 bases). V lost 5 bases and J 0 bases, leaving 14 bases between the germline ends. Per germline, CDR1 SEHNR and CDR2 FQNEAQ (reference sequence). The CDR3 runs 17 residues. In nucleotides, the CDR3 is TGTGCCAGCAGCCTAGGGGCCCTTAGCTCCTATAATTCACCCCTCCACTTT. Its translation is CASSLGALSSYNSPLHF. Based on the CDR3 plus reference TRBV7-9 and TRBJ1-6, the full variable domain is DTGVSQNPRHKITKRGQNVTFRCDPISEHNRLYWYRQTLGQGPEFLTYFQNEAQLEKSRLLSDRFSAERPKGSFSTLEIQRTEQGDSAMYLCASSLGALSSYNSPLHFGNGTRLTVT.

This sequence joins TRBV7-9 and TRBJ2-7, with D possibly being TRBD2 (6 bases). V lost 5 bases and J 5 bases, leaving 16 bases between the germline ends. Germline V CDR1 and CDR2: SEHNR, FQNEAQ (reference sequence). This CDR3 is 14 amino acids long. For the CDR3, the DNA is TGTGCCAGCAGCCGGGGGACCGTGTACGACGAGCAGTACTTC. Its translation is CASSRGTVYDEQYF.